Below are 11 T cell receptor beta chains sequenced from a single sample in a study of blood T cell repertoires in COVID-19. Measured with immunoSEQ multiplex PCR; TCRdb has only the in-frame clones, and not every one. The table has about 360,000 clones, 86% seen once. The sequencing input was peripheral blood. These receptors all come from a woman aged 60-75 years with COVID-19, enrolled during active disease.

The V and J genes are TRBV13 and TRBJ1-5; no firm D call. With 0 bases removed from V and 7 bases from J, the gap between germline ends came to 16 bases. Germline CDR1 reads PRHDT; CDR2 reads FYEKMQ (reference sequence). The CDR3 is 16 amino acids. DNA for the CDR3: TGTGCCAGCAGCTTAGGCCTTGTGGAGGGAGGACAGCCCCAGCATTTT. This gives the protein CASSLGLVEGGQPQHF.

The chain combines TRBV7-3 with TRBJ1-2; 10 bases are shared with TRBD1. The CDR3 totals 15 residues. Germline-derived CDR1 and CDR2 are SGHTA and FQGTGA. V gave up 5 bases and J gave up 4 bases; unmatched junction bases: 7. The CDR3 DNA reads as TGTGCCAGCAGCCCCGACAGGGGGCGAGCCTATGGCTACACCTTC. It yields the protein CASSPDRGRAYGYTF.

This clone was seen more than once but under ten times. V gene TRBV5-4 combines with J gene TRBJ1-2; 7 nucleotides match TRBD1. CDR3 length equals 15 residues. The germline V gene encodes CDR1 SGHNT and CDR2 YYREEE (reference sequence). Losses at the gene ends were 4 bases for V and 2 bases for J; bases not matched to a gene: 8. The CDR3 nucleotides are TGTGCCAGCAGCCTCTTCGACAGGGTCAACTATGGCTACACCTTC. Translating gives CASSLFDRVNYGYTF.

Comment on this clone: An end of the junction does not agree with germline; a read error may underlie this. The gene calls are TRBV4-1 and TRBJ1-6; maybe TRBD1 (5 bases). This CDR3 contains 12 residues. Germline-derived CDR1 and CDR2 are MGHRA and YSYEKL. CDR3 protein: CASSSGAWDFTF. The CDR3, as DNA: TGCGCCAGCAGCTCCGGGGCTTGGGACTTTACCTTT.

The chain employs TRBV7-6 and TRBJ2-1; maybe TRBD1 (6 bases). The CDR3 is 17 amino acids. Germline V gene sequence: CDR1 SGHVS, CDR2 FNYEAQ. Trimming cost V 2 bases and J 0 bases, with 14 bases left between them. CDR3 residues: CASSLTMGADSYNEQFF. The CDR3 DNA sequence: TGTGCCAGCAGCTTAACCATGGGGGCGGACTCCTACAATGAGCAGTTCTTC.

This rearrangement joins TRBV6-6 to TRBJ2-7; weak D call: TRBD2 (5 bases). CDR3 size: 12 residues. CDR1 is MNHNY, CDR2 SVGAGI, per germline (reference sequence). V lost 7 bases, J lost 7 bases, and 14 bases lay in between. DNA for the CDR3: TGTGCCAGCACCTTTGACCCGGGAGAGCAGTACTTC. Protein sequence: CASTFDPGEQYF.

V usage is TRBV7-6 and J usage is TRBJ2-1; 8 nucleotides match TRBD2. Germline CDR1 and CDR2: SGHVS and FNYEAQ. The CDR3 is 14 amino acids. V was pared by 4 bases and J by 6 bases, with 5 bases of the junction left unmatched. The CDR3 loop is CASSSGGAINEQFF. The CDR3 bases are TGTGCCAGCAGCTCGGGGGGGGCCATCAATGAGCAGTTCTTC. Full variable domain (rest looked up from reference TRBV7-6 and TRBJ2-1): GAGVSQSPRYKVTKRGQDVALRCDPISGHVSLYWYRQALGQGPEFLTYFNYEAQQDKSGLPNDRFSAERPEGSISTLTIQRTEQRDSAMYRCASSSGGAINEQFFGPGTRLTVL.

The CDR3, as DNA: TGTGCCAGCAGCCAAACTAGCGACGAGCAGTACTTC. Amino acids: CASSQTSDEQYF. The chain carries TRBV13 and TRBJ2-7; 7 positions match TRBD2. Germline lookup yields CDR1 PRHDT and CDR2 FYEKMQ (reference sequence). This CDR3 has 12 residues. Losses at the gene ends were 5 bases for V and 5 bases for J; bases not matched to a gene: 3.

This rearrangement joins TRBV3-1 (or the pseudogene TRBV3-2) to TRBJ1-5; D call uncertain. This CDR3 spans 16 amino acids. Germline loops: CDR1 LGHDT, CDR2 YNNKEL (reference sequence). V lost 1 base and J 2 bases, leaving 12 bases between the germline ends. Here the CDR3 DNA reads TGTGCCAGCAGCCAAGGAGGAGGTCGAGGCAATCAGCCCCAGCATTTT. This codes for CASSQGGGRGNQPQHF.

The CDR3 loop reads CASSSAGSPLHF. The CDR3 DNA follows: TGTGCCAGCAGCTCGGCGGGTTCACCCCTCCACTTT. This chain links TRBV7-6 with TRBJ1-6; no reliable D call. Looked up from germline, CDR1 is SGHVS and CDR2 is FNYEAQ. The V gene lost 4 bases and the J gene lost 9 bases, with 7 bases spanning the gap. The CDR3 contains 12 residues.

This clone has only a few counts. The chain joins TRBV19 to TRBJ2-2; no firm D call. The CDR3 length is 14 residues. Trimming shortened V by 2 bases and J by 1 base, and 5 bases separated the two germline ends. CDR1 and CDR2 from the germline V gene are LNHDA and SQIVND (reference sequence). The CDR3 DNA is TGTGCCAGTAGTATATGGCAGAACACCGGGGAGCTGTTTTTT. Its translation is CASSIWQNTGELFF.